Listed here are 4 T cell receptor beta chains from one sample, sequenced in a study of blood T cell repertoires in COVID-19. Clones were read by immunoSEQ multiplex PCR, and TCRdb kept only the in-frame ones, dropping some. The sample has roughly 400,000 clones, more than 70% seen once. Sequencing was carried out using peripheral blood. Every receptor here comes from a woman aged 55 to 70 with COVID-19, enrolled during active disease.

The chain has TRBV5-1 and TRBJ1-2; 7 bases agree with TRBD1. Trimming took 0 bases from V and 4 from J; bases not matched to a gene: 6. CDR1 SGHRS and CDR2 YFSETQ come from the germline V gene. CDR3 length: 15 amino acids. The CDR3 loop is CASSLVGGGVYGYTF. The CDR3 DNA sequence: TGCGCCAGCAGCTTGGTAGGAGGGGGCGTCTATGGCTACACCTTC.

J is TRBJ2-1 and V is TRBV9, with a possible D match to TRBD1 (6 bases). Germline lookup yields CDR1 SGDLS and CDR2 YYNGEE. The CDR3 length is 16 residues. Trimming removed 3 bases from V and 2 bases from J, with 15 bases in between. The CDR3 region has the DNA TGTGCCAGCAGCGCCCCCCCAGGGGAAACCTACAATGAGCAGTTCTTC. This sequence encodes CASSAPPGETYNEQFF.

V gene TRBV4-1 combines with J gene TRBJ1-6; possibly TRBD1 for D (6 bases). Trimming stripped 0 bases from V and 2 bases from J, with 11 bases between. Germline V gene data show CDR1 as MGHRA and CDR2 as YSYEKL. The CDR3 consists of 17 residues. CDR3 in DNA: TGCGCCAGCAGCCAAGAGAACAGGGCGGCCTATAATTCACCCCTCCACTTT. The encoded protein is CASSQENRAAYNSPLHF.

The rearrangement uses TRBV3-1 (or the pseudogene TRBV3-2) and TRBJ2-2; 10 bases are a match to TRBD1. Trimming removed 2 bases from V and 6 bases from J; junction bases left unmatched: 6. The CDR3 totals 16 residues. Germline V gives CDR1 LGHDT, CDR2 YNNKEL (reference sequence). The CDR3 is CASSQPTGQGSGELFF. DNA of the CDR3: TGTGCCAGCAGCCAACCTACGGGACAGGGGTCCGGGGAGCTGTTTTTT.